This T cell receptor beta chain was sequenced for a study of blood T cell repertoires in COVID-19. CDR3 length: 15 residues. The ends were cut back, 1 base at V and 8 bases at J, with 14 bases in the middle. Per the germline V gene, CDR1 is SGHVS and CDR2 is FQNEAQ. Repertoires were generated with immunoSEQ multiplex PCR, while TCRdb's copy carries only in-frame clones and drops some. Of over 200,000 clones listed, about nine tenths are singletons. Seattle enrolled patients during active infection and tracked them longitudinally. The V gene is TRBV7-8, the J gene TRBJ1-4, with D perhaps matching TRBD1 (5 bases). Sequencing was carried out using peripheral blood. This TCR was sampled from a man younger than 45 with COVID-19, enrolled during active disease. CDR3 sequence: CASSLVPPRAEKLFF. The CDR3 DNA reads TGTGCCAGCAGCTTAGTTCCTCCCAGGGCGGAAAAACTGTTTTTT.